These 18 T cell receptor beta chains came from one sample sequenced in a study of control samples from healthy donors and cancer patients. TCRdb keeps only in-frame clones here, not all; method: immunoSEQ multiplex PCR. The data show 150,000 to 200,000 clones, with just over 90% seen just once and more than 1.3% held by the top ten. Material for sequencing was blood. Receptors originate from a man aged 25 to 40 in good health.

This clone was seen a single time. This rearrangement joins TRBV11-2 to TRBJ1-5, with 8 bases lining up with TRBD1. The length of the CDR3 is 14 residues. From germline, CDR1 is SGHAT and CDR2 FQNNGV. With V trimmed by 5 bases and J by 2 bases, 2 bases remained unmatched. The CDR3 loop is CASSPGQGNQPQHF. The CDR3 coding sequence is TGTGCCAGCAGCCCGGGACAGGGCAATCAGCCCCAGCATTTT.

Only one count was recorded for this clone. At one boundary the junction diverges from the germline segment, which might be a read error. J is TRBJ2-7 and V is TRBV19; D is perhaps TRBD1 (6 bases). Germline CDR1 LNHDA, CDR2 SQIVND (reference sequence). The CDR3 runs to 12 residues. The CDR3 spells CASSSPGTQLFF. CDR3 bases: TGTGCCAGTAGTAGCCCCGGGACACAATTATTCTTC.

This clone was seen only once. The CDR3 loop is CASGLAGATYEQYF. In DNA form, the CDR3 reads TGTGCCAGCGGACTAGCGGGCGCTACCTACGAGCAGTACTTC. The chain couples TRBV10-3 to TRBJ2-7; 11 bases line up with TRBD2. With V trimmed by 10 bases and J by 2 bases, 7 bases remained unmatched. The germline gives CDR1 ENHRY, CDR2 SYGVKD. This CDR3 has 14 residues.

The chain recombines TRBV6-7 with TRBJ1-1; tentative D call: TRBD1 (6 bases). TRBV6-7 is reported as an ORF; its role is uncertain. The CDR3 contains 14 residues. The ends were cut back, 10 bases at V and 4 bases at J, with 19 bases in the middle. The DNA for the CDR3 is TGTGCCATCTCAGCGGGGGCGCCGAGCACTGAAGCTTTCTTT. Translating gives CAISAGAPSTEAFF.

V usage is TRBV6-2 or TRBV6-3 and J usage is TRBJ2-3; 10 bases are shared with TRBD2. CDR1 and CDR2 from the germline V gene are MNHEY and SVGEGT. The length of the CDR3 is 17 residues. With 4 bases clipped from V and 0 bases from J, the junction kept 7 bases outside the gene matches. The CDR3 sequence: CASSWTSGRNSTDTQYF. CDR3 bases: TGTGCCAGCAGTTGGACTAGCGGCCGTAATAGCACAGATACGCAGTATTTT.

The chain carries TRBV20-1 and TRBJ2-7; unclear D gene. The CDR3 length is 10 residues. V lost 0 bases to trimming and J lost 5 bases, with 2 bases between them. Germline CDR1 reads DFQATT; CDR2 reads SNEGSKA (reference sequence). As DNA, the CDR3 is TGCAGTGCTAGAGATAACGAGCAGTACTTC. This gives the protein CSARDNEQYF.

The genes are TRBV7-2 and TRBJ2-7, with D unclear. Germline V CDR1 and CDR2: SGHTA, FQGNSA. V lost 4 bases and J 1 base, leaving 11 bases between the germline ends. The CDR3 has 14 amino acids. The CDR3 region has the DNA TGTGCCAGCAGCTGGGTGGGTCATTCCTACGAGCAGTACTTC. Translating gives CASSWVGHSYEQYF.

This chain links TRBV7-9 with TRBJ2-1, with 9 positions matching TRBD2. The V gene end was trimmed by 5 bases and the J gene end by 4 bases; junction bases not matched to a gene: 15. Germline loops: CDR1 SEHNR, CDR2 FQNEAQ (reference sequence). The length of the CDR3 is 18 residues. CDR3 nucleotide sequence: TGTGCCAGCAGCGAGAGACTAGCGGCCTCCCAAAGTTACAATGAGCAGTTCTTC. It yields the protein CASSERLAASQSYNEQFF.

The J gene is TRBJ1-6, the V gene TRBV27, with 10 bases that match TRBD1. With V trimmed by 1 base and J by 10 bases, 19 bases remained unmatched. Germline CDR1 reads MNHEY; CDR2 reads SMNVEV (reference sequence). The length of the CDR3 is 20 residues. The CDR3 is CASSLFRQGAQEGRSSPLHF. The CDR3 nucleotides read TGTGCCAGCAGTTTATTCAGACAGGGGGCGCAGGAGGGGCGAAGCTCACCCCTCCACTTT.

Only one count was recorded for this clone. One junction end disagrees with the germline gene, perhaps due to a read error. The CDR3 reads CATSDLRHEGGANYGHTF. Here the CDR3 DNA reads TGTGCCACCAGTGATTTACGACATGAGGGTGGGGCTAACTATGGCCACACCTTC. V is TRBV24-1 and J is TRBJ1-2, with D possibly TRBD1 on 5 matching bases. Germline-derived CDR1 and CDR2 are KGHDR and SFDVKD. This CDR3 is built from 18 residues.

V usage is TRBV18 and J usage is TRBJ2-1; unclear D gene. Trimming took off 1 base at V and 10 bases at J, with 14 bases between the two ends. This CDR3 contains 14 residues. Germline CDR1 is KGHSH and CDR2 is LQKENI. The CDR3, as DNA: TGTGCCAGCTCACCACAGGTCCAGTACCAAGAGCAGTTCTTC. Amino acid sequence: CASSPQVQYQEQFF. The full variable domain, its missing parts supplied by reference TRBV18 and TRBJ2-1, is NAGVMQNPRHLVRRRGQEARLRCSPMKGHSHVYWYRQLPEEGLKFMVYLQKENIIDESGMPKERFSAEFPKEGPSILRIQQVVRGDSAAYFCASSPQVQYQEQFFGPGTRLTVL.

V is TRBV23-1 and J is TRBJ1-1; perhaps TRBD1 as D (5 bases). TRBV23-1 is assigned to the ORF class and has an uncertain function. V was clipped by 4 bases and J by 2 bases, with 8 bases between them. This CDR3 is 13 amino acids long. The CDR3 sequence: CASSLGGNTEAFF. In DNA, the CDR3 is TGCGCCAGCAGTCTTGGGGGAAACACTGAAGCTTTCTTT.

CDR3 bases: TGTGCCAGCAGTCCCGGGACAGGGCGTCTGTTTTTT. Its translation: CASSPGTGRLFF. The chain links TRBV12-3 or TRBV12-4 to TRBJ2-2, with 9 bases lining up with TRBD1. This CDR3 contains 12 residues. The ends lost 5 bases at V and 14 bases at J; junction bases unmatched: 6.

This clone was found once. The chain employs TRBV11-2 and TRBJ2-1; no firm D call. Germline CDR1 reads SGHAT; CDR2 reads FQNNGV. The CDR3 loop spans 14 amino acids. V gave up 0 bases and J gave up 8 bases, with 11 bases separating them. The CDR3 loop is CASSLDGLNDEQFF. CDR3 DNA: TGTGCCAGCAGCTTAGATGGCCTTAACGATGAGCAGTTCTTC.

The rearrangement joins TRBV28 to TRBJ1-1; D may be TRBD1 (5 bases). Deletions cut 5 bases from V and 5 bases from J, with 18 bases between. Looked up from germline, CDR1 is MDHEN and CDR2 is SYDVKM. The CDR3 covers 15 residues. In DNA, the CDR3 is TGTGCCAGCAGTCCCGGGGGTGGGAGTGAGACTGAAGCTTTCTTT. This translates into CASSPGGGSETEAFF.

The chain couples TRBV5-4 to TRBJ2-3; no firm D call. CDR3 length: 12 residues. Germline values: CDR1 SGHNT, CDR2 YYREEE (reference sequence). V dropped 4 bases and J dropped 0 bases, with 3 bases sitting between them. As DNA, the CDR3 is TGTGCCAGCAGCCGGAGCACAGATACGCAGTATTTT. It specifies CASSRSTDTQYF. The variable domain in full, completed from reference TRBV5-4 and TRBJ2-3, reads ETGVTQSPTHLIKTRGQQVTLRCSSQSGHNTVSWYQQALGQGPQFIFQYYREEENGRGNFPPRFSGLQFPNYSSELNVNALELDDSALYLCASSRSTDTQYFGPGTRLTVL.

The rearrangement joins TRBV18 to TRBJ1-4, with D maybe TRBD1 (6 bases). V lost 0 bases, J lost 1 base, and 21 bases lay in between. Germline CDR1 and CDR2: KGHSH and LQKENI. The CDR3 contains 20 residues. The CDR3 loop is CASSPPDRGNGKRTNEKLFF. The CDR3 DNA follows: TGTGCCAGCTCACCACCGGATAGGGGGAACGGCAAAAGAACTAATGAAAAACTGTTTTTT.

In this sample, this clone turned up once. The chain links TRBV18 to TRBJ1-2; D possibly corresponds to TRBD1 (5 bases). The CDR3 is made up of 16 amino acids. V was shortened by 3 bases and J by 8 bases, with 22 bases between the two germline ends. Germline CDR1 is KGHSH and CDR2 is LQKENI. The CDR3 nucleotides read TGTGCCAGCTCACCGTCCCCGGACGCTTACTGGACAGGCTACACCTTC. It specifies CASSPSPDAYWTGYTF. Drawing the rest from reference TRBV18 and TRBJ1-2, the complete variable domain is NAGVMQNPRHLVRRRGQEARLRCSPMKGHSHVYWYRQLPEEGLKFMVYLQKENIIDESGMPKERFSAEFPKEGPSILRIQQVVRGDSAAYFCASSPSPDAYWTGYTFGSGTRLTVV.